Sequencing of this TCR beta chain was carried out in a study of cytomegalovirus exposure and HLA in healthy donors. Study-wide results and caveats: Several of the most significant clusters were apparently associated with common viral pathogens in a later analysis. In most subjects, TCR beta sequences reportedly gave accurate predictions of HLA-A and HLA-B alleles.

PCR used 60 Vbeta primers and 13 Jbeta primers. TCRdb's copy holds only in-frame clones and misses some; the assay was immunoSEQ multiplex PCR. The repertoire consists of 100,000 to 150,000 clones, with over 60% occurring once and the leading ten covering around 3.6%. Donors sampled were nominally healthy, though unrecorded immune exposures were likely. Notes on this clone: What it recognizes is unknown.

This CDR3 is 15 amino acids long. Trimming cost V 3 bases and J 5 bases; bases outside gene matches: 8. Germline V gene data show CDR1 as LNHDA and CDR2 as SQIVND (reference sequence). The TCR comes from a man under 40 in good health and CMV-seronegative. The sequenced sample consisted of PBMCs. J is TRBJ2-5 and V is TRBV19, with TRBD1 identical over 8 bases. The CDR3, as DNA: TGTGCCAGTAGTATCCTTGGGACAGGTTGGGAGACCCAGTACTTC. Amino acids: CASSILGTGWETQYF.